The 10 T cell receptor beta chains in this list originate from one sample, sequenced in a study of blood T cell repertoires in COVID-19. The repertoire was sequenced with immunoSEQ multiplex PCR; TCRdb's copy has only in-frame clones and lacks some. The table shows approximately 41,000 clones, with 88% occurring only once. The sequencing sample was made of peripheral blood. The receptors stem from a human donor in a cohort sampled during active COVID-19.

This rearrangement joins TRBV5-1 to TRBJ2-1, with 9 nucleotides matching TRBD1. V lost 5 bases to trimming and J lost 8 bases; unmatched junction nucleotides: 5. Germline CDR1 SGHRS, CDR2 YFSETQ. The CDR3 covers 13 residues. The CDR3 loop reads CASRGTGRDEQFF. Written as DNA, the CDR3 is TGCGCCAGCAGGGGGACAGGGCGGGATGAGCAGTTCTTC.

V usage is TRBV7-6 and J usage is TRBJ2-3; tentative D call: TRBD1 (6 bases). Germline V lookup: CDR1 SGHVS, CDR2 FNYEAQ. Trimming left V 3 bases short and J 2 bases short, with 12 bases between. CDR3 length equals 15 residues. CDR3 nucleotide sequence: TGTGCCAGCAGCTTCAAGGGACAAGACACAGATACGCAGTATTTT. Residues: CASSFKGQDTDTQYF.

This chain uses TRBV28 with TRBJ2-3; no clear D. Trimming cost V 7 bases and J 6 bases, with 11 bases left between them. In germline, CDR1 is MDHEN, CDR2 SYDVKM. CDR3 length: 12 amino acids. CDR3 loop: CASNTAVDTQYF. DNA of the CDR3: TGTGCCAGCAATACTGCGGTCGATACGCAGTATTTT.

The table lists this clone with a few counts. This CDR3 is also generated by other DNA sequences in the sample. The chain uses TRBV7-9 and TRBJ1-5; D remains unclear. The CDR3 has 12 residues. Germline CDR1 reads SEHNR; CDR2 reads FQNEAQ (reference sequence). V lost 6 bases and J 2 bases, leaving 5 bases between the germline ends. The DNA of the CDR3 is TGTGCCAGCAGTCAGGGCAATCAGCCCCAGCATTTT. It specifies CASSQGNQPQHF. Together with reference TRBV7-9 and TRBJ1-5, the CDR3 gives the full variable domain: DTGVSQNPRHKITKRGQNVTFRCDPISEHNRLYWYRQTLGQGPEFLTYFQNEAQLEKSRLLSDRFSAERPKGSFSTLEIQRTEQGDSAMYLCASSQGNQPQHFGDGTRLSIL.

The chain links TRBV5-1 to TRBJ2-7; 10 positions agree with TRBD2. Germline assignment: CDR1 SGHRS and CDR2 YFSETQ. This CDR3 is 16 amino acids long. V lost 0 bases to trimming and J lost 5 bases; unmatched junction nucleotides: 8. This CDR3 is CASSLAQSTSGNEQYF. In DNA form, the CDR3 reads TGCGCCAGCAGCTTGGCCCAGAGTACTAGCGGGAACGAGCAGTACTTC.

The sample holds a few counts of this clone. Here the CDR3 DNA reads TGTGCCAGCAGCTTAGGATCCGCAGCGGGAGAGACAGATACGCAGTATTTT. It translates to CASSLGSAAGETDTQYF. This chain connects TRBV11-3 to TRBJ2-3; TRBD2 matches at 8 bases. There are 17 residues in the CDR3. Looked up from germline, CDR1 is SGHNT and CDR2 is YENEEA. V shed 1 base and J 3 bases; nucleotides not matched to a gene: 9. Variable domain in full (rest from reference TRBV11-3 and TRBJ2-3): EAGVVQSPRYKIIEKKQPVAFWCNPISGHNTLYWYLQNLGQGPELLIRYENEEAVDDSQLPKDRFSAERLKGVDSTLKIQPAELGDSAVYLCASSLGSAAGETDTQYFGPGTRLTVL.

The V gene is TRBV7-3, the J gene TRBJ2-2; 10 bases align to TRBD1. The CDR3 consists of 15 residues. CDR1 SGHTA and CDR2 FQGTGA come from the germline V gene. V shed 4 bases and J 7 bases; nucleotides not matched to a gene: 6. The DNA of the CDR3 is TGTGCCAGCAGCTCCGGGACAGGGGCGTTCGGGGAGCTGTTTTTT. Amino acid sequence: CASSSGTGAFGELFF. Full variable domain (outside the CDR3, taken from reference TRBV7-3 and TRBJ2-2): GAGVSQTPSNKVTEKGKYVELRCDPISGHTALYWYRQSLGQGPEFLIYFQGTGAADDSGLPNDRFFAVRPEGSVSTLKIQRTERGDSAVYLCASSSGTGAFGELFFGEGSRLTVL.

The chain couples TRBV6-4 to TRBJ2-3; 7 bases line up with TRBD1. The CDR3 runs to 16 residues. The germline gives CDR1 MRHNA, CDR2 SNTAGT. With V trimmed by 6 bases and J by 6 bases, 15 bases remained unmatched. The CDR3 protein is CASSPRTGLIRDTQYF. The DNA of the CDR3 is TGTGCCAGCAGCCCCCGGACAGGTTTGATAAGGGATACGCAGTATTTT.

This sequence joins TRBV5-1 and TRBJ2-5; no clear D. This CDR3 region has 13 residues. In germline, CDR1 is SGHRS, CDR2 YFSETQ. Trimming pared 0 bases from V and 5 bases from J, leaving 8 bases between. The CDR3 sequence: CASSLGEWETQYF. CDR3 DNA sequence: TGCGCCAGCAGCTTGGGCGAGTGGGAGACCCAGTACTTC.

V usage is TRBV27 and J usage is TRBJ1-1; 8 nucleotides align to TRBD1. Trimming at V came to 7 bases and at J to 8 bases, leaving 9 bases not matched to a gene. CDR3 size: 13 residues. Germline-derived CDR1 and CDR2 are MNHEY and SMNVEV (reference sequence). CDR3 nucleotide sequence: TGTGCCAGCACCCGGGGACAGGTGGGGGAAGCTTTCTTT. Its protein product is CASTRGQVGEAFF.